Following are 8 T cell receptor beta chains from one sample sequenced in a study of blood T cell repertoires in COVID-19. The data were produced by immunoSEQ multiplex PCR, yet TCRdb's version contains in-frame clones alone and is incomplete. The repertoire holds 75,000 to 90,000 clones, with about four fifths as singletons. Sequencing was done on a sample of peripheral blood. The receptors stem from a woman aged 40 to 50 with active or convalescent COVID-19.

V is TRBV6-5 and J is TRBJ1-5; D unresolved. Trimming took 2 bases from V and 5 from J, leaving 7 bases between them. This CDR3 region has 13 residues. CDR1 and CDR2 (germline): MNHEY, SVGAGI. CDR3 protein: CASSYRRDQPQHF. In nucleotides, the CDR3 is TGTGCCAGCAGTTACCGACGGGATCAGCCCCAGCATTTT.

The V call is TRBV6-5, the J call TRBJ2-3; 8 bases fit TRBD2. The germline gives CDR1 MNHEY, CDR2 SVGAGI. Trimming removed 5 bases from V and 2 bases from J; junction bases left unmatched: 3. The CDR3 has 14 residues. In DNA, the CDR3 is TGTGCCAGCAGTCGGGGGGGTTCCACAGATACGCAGTATTTT. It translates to CASSRGGSTDTQYF.

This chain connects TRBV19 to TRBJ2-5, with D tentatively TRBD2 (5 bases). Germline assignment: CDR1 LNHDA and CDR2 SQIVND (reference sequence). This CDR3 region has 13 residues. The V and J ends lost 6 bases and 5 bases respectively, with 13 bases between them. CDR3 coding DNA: TGTGCCAGTAGCCTGAGGGTTCTGGAGACCCAGTACTTC. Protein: CASSLRVLETQYF.

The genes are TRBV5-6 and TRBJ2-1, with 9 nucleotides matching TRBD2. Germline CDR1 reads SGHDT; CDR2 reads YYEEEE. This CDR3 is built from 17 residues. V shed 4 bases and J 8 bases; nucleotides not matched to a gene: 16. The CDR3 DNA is TGTGCCAGCAGCCCACCCCTTTGGCGGGGGGGCCGCGATGAGCAGTTCTTC. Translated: CASSPPLWRGGRDEQFF.

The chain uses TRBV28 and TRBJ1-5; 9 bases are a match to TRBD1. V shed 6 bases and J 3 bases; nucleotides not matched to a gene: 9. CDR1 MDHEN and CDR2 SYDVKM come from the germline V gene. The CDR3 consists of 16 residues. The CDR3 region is CASRVPGQGFNQPQHF. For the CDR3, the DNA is TGTGCCAGCAGAGTGCCCGGACAGGGGTTCAATCAGCCCCAGCATTTT. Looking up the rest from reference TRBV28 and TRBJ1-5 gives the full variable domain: DVKVTQSSRYLVKRTGEKVFLECVQDMDHENMFWYRQDPGLGLRLIYFSYDVKMKEKGDIPEGYSVSREKKERFSLILESASTNQTSMYLCASRVPGQGFNQPQHFGDGTRLSIL.

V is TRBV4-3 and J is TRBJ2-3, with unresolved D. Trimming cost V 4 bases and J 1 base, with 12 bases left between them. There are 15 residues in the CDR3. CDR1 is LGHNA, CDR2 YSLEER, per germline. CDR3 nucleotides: TGCGCCAGCAGCCGACGGAGCTGGGGCACAGATACGCAGTATTTT. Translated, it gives CASSRRSWGTDTQYF.

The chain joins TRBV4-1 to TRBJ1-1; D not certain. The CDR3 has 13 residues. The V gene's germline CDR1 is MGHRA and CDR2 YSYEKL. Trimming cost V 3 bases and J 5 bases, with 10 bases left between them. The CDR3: CASSQVLVTEAFF. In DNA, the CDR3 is TGCGCCAGCAGCCAGGTACTGGTTACTGAAGCTTTCTTT.

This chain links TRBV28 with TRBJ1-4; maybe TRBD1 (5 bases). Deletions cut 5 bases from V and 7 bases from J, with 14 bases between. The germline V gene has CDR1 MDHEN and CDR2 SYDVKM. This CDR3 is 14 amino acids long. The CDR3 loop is CASSVGGLGEKLFF. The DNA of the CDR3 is TGTGCCAGCAGTGTTGGGGGACTTGGTGAAAAACTGTTTTTT.